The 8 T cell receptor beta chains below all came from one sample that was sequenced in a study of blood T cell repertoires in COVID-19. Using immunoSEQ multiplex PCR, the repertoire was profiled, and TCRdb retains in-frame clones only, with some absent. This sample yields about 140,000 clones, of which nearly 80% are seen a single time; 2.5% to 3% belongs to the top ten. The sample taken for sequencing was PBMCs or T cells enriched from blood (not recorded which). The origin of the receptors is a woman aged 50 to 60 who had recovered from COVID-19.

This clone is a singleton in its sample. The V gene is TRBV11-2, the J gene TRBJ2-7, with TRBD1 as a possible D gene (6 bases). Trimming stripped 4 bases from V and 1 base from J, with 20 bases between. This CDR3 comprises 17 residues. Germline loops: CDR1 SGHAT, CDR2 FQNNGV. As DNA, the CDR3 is TGTGCCAGCAGCTGGGACCAAGGGTCAGGGGTTTCCTACGAGCAGTACTTC. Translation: CASSWDQGSGVSYEQYF.

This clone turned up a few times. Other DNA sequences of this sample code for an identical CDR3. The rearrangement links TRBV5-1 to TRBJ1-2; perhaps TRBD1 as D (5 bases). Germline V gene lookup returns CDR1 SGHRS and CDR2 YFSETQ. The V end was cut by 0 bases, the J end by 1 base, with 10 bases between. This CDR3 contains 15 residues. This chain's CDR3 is CASSLVQGGNYGYTF. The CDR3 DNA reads TGCGCCAGCAGCTTGGTTCAGGGTGGTAACTATGGCTACACCTTC.

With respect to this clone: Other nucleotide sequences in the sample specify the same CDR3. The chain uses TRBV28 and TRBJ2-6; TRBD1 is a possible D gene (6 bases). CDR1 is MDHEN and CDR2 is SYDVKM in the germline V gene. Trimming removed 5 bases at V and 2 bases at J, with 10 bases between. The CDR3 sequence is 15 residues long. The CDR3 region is CASSLEGAGANVLTF. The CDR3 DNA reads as TGTGCCAGCAGTCTCGAGGGGGCTGGGGCCAACGTCCTGACTTTC.

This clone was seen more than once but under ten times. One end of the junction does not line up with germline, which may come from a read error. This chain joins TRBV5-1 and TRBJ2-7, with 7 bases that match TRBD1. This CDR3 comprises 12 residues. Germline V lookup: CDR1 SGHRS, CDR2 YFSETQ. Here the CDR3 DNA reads TGCGCCAGCAGCTTGGGGGACAGACCCCCACGCTTC. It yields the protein CASSLGDRPPRF.

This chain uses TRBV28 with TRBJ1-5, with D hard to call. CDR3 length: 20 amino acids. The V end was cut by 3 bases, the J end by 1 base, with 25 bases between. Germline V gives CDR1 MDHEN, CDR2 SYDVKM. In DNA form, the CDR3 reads TGTGCCAGCAGTTTTCCAATTCCCAGCCGCCTTGGGCAGAGCAATCAGCCCCAGCATTTT. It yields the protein CASSFPIPSRLGQSNQPQHF.

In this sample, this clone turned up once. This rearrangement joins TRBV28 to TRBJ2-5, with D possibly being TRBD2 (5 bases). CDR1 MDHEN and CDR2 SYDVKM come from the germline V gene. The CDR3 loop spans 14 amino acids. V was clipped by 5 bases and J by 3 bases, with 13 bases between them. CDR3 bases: TGTGCCAGCAGTCGGGATTATTTGAAAGAGACCCAGTACTTC. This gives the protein CASSRDYLKETQYF.

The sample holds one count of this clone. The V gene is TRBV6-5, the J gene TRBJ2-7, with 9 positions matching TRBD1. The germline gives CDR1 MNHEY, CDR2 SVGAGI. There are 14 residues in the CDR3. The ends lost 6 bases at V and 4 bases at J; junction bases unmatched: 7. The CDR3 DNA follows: TGTGCCAGCAGCGTAGGACAGGGGCGGTACGAGCAGTACTTC. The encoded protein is CASSVGQGRYEQYF.

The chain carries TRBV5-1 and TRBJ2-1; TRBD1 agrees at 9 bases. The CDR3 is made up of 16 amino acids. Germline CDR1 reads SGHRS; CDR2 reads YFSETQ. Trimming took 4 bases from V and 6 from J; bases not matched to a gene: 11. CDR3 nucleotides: TGCGCCAGCAGCCCTGGCTGGGACAGGGTGCGCAATGAGCAGTTCTTC. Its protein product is CASSPGWDRVRNEQFF.